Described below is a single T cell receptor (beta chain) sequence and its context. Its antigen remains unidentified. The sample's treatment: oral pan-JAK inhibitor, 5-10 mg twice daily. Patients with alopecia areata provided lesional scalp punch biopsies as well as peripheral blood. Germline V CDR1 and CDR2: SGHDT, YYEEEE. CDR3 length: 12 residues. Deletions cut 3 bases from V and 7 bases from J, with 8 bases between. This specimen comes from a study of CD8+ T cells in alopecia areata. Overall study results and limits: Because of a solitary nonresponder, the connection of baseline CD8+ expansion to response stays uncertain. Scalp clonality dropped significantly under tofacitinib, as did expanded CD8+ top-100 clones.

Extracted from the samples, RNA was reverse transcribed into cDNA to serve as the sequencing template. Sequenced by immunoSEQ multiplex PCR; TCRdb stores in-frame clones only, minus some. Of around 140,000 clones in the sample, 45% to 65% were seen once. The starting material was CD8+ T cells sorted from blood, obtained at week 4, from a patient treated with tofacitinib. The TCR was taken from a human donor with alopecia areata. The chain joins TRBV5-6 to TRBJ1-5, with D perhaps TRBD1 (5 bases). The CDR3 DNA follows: TGTGCCAGCAGCTCCGGGGGGCAGCCCCAGCATTTT. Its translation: CASSSGGQPQHF.